Detailed here is one T cell receptor beta chain. Its antigen remains undetermined. No base-level quality is on record; no much larger clone is a single base apart. The method behind the library was the immunoSEQ multiplex PCR assay. TCR beta CDR3 sequencing was performed on DNA from the cultured, isolated CD4+ T cells. Under the source paper's analysis protocol: Non-productive TCR sequences were discarded, and reads were trimmed to the CDR3 region, with only CDR3s of 7 or more amino acids retained. The MANAFEST web app was used to pick out antigen-specific clonotypes by comparing their expansion in peptide wells with that in reference cultures. To count as positive, a clone had to show expansion at FDR<0.05 compared with the reference and with all other wells, an odds ratio above 5, and a frequency above 0.1% in two replicate wells. Clonotypes significantly expanded in SARS-CoV-2 spike wells and in at least one common cold coronavirus spike condition were defined as cross-reactive. Using the stringdist R package, CDR3 similarity was measured by Levenshtein distance, and unrooted trees were constructed with ape in R 3.6.1. The table comes from immuneACCESS by way of TCRdb, which keeps in-frame sequences with V and J called. Part of the clones is missing from these tables; in studies checked, under half for an unresolved V gene and the rest for unknown reasons. V, J and clone size are taken as reported in that table, and D and trimming were inferred from the DNA itself. The sample has roughly 63,000 clones on record, approximately 71% of them singletons. Jointly, the top ten make up about 3.7% of the sample.

The data belong to a study of vaccination effects on CD4 cells after COVID-19 (dated by TCRdb to the early 2020s). Some background on the complete study: Each participant received two doses of an mRNA SARS-CoV-2 vaccine, either BNT162b2 or mRNA-1273. In both COVID-19 convalescent patients and infection-naive vaccine recipients, the study compared SARS-CoV-2 spike-specific CD4+ TCR repertoires from before mRNA vaccination with those from after it. A total of some eleven COVID-19 convalescent patients and a few SARS-CoV-2-naive healthy vaccine recipients were included in the full study. Cultures from other donors in the study were sequenced with the Oncomine TCR Beta short-read assay on an Illumina iSeq 100. The study at large found these results: Among healthy vaccine recipients, nearly all vaccine-induced clones were SARS-CoV-2 mono-reactive, and only 1 of 255 was cross-reactive with common cold coronaviruses. Only a small number of convalescent patients were included, and no early post-infection timepoints were available, which limited the study. At late post-vaccination timepoints, both infection-induced and vaccine-induced clones showed marked clonal contraction, consistent with waning T cell responses.

There are 13 amino acids in the CDR3, from cysteine to phenylalanine inclusive. Only the CDR3 part of the read is kept: 39 bases, read in frame from the first base. Between the V and J ends, shortened by 6 bases and 4 bases respectively, the junction contains 12 bases. The germline V gene specifies KGHSH as CDR1 and LQKENI as CDR2. The ViraFEST assay stimulated PBMC with viral peptide pools and then used TCR sequencing to identify antigen-specific CD4+ T cell clonotypes by expansion. After 10 to 11 days of culture, CD4+ T cells were isolated with the EasySep CD4+ T cell isolation kit. None of the healthy vaccine recipients had a prior SARS-CoV-2 infection, which was confirmed by nucleocapsid antibody tests that came back negative both before and after vaccination. Each well held 2 million to 2.5 million PBMC cultured in IMDM containing around 5% human AB serum, roughly 10 IU/ml IL-2 and gentamicin, along with 8 to 10 ug/ml peptides. Half of the culture medium was replaced with fresh IL-2-containing medium on days 3 and 7. Unless otherwise noted, each peptide stimulation condition was cultured in triplicate wells. Using Ficoll-Paque Plus gradient centrifugation, PBMC were separated from whole blood and then either used fresh or cryopreserved at -140C. Overlapping peptide pools spanned the spike proteins of SARS-CoV-2 and the common cold coronaviruses HCoV-NL63, HCoV-OC43 and HCoV-229E. Genomic DNA was extracted from cultured CD4+ T cells with the QIAamp micro DNA kit.

The chain is encoded by TRBV18 joined to TRBJ2-5; there is no confident call for the D gene. The receptor was derived from a human donor who received a COVID-19 vaccine. The input for sequencing was CD4+ T cells from PBMCs cultured with HCoV-OC43 spike peptides, taken before COVID-19 vaccination. Taken with the paper, the label for cell subset or site translates to: HCoV-OC43 spike overlapping peptide pool stimulation. The CDR3 here reads CASSARTAETQYF. The nucleotide sequence is TGTGCCAGCTCCGCCCGGACGGCAGAGACCCAGTACTTC.